The 11 T cell receptor beta chains below come from one sample, sequenced in a study of Graves' ophthalmopathy and Graves' hyperthyroidism. Amplification of the TCR beta CDR3 regions used RNA transcripts (as template). Second-round multiplex PCR came after first-round RT-PCR with HTBI primers. TCRdb ran MiXCR on the multiplex PCR reads and lists one entry per CDR3 protein. Here the sample spans 200,000 to 250,000 distinct CDR3 sequences, 20% to 25% being singletons. The sequencing input was peripheral blood. The receptors derive from a woman in her forties or fifties with Graves' ophthalmopathy.

This clonotype occurred many times. The CDR3 DNA follows: TGTGCCAGCAGTTCGGTAGCCGGGTGGCAAGAGACCCAGTACTTC. It codes for CASSSVAGWQETQYF. V gene TRBV6-5 combines with J gene TRBJ2-5; the D is unclear. There are 15 residues in the CDR3. Trimming stripped 4 bases from V and 2 bases from J, with 14 bases between. Germline V CDR1 and CDR2: MNHEY, SVGAGI.

The chain joins TRBV6-1 to TRBJ2-5; the D call may be TRBD1 or TRBD2 (6 bases each). CDR3 length: 18 residues. V was trimmed by 7 bases and J by 4 bases, leaving 28 bases between them. Looked up from germline, CDR1 is MNHNS and CDR2 is SASEGT. CDR3 coding DNA: TGTGCCAGCACTAAAGGAGGGGGGTTTTACGGGAAGGGAGAGACCCAGTACTTC. Translation gives CASTKGGGFYGKGETQYF.

The V gene is TRBV7-2, the J gene TRBJ1-3; D is perhaps TRBD1 (5 bases). The ends were cut back, 4 bases at V and 0 bases at J, with 7 bases in the middle. Germline CDR1 is SGHTA and CDR2 is FQGNSA. The CDR3 covers 14 residues. The CDR3 protein is CASSSTGSGNTIYF. The CDR3 bases are TGTGCCAGCAGCTCTACAGGCTCTGGAAACACCATATATTTT.

In regard to this clonotype: A much larger clone is a single base away; this may be a read error. This is likely a read error, given that the CDR3 carries no conserved phenylalanine or tryptophan at its end. This sequence joins TRBV30 and TRBJ1-1, with 7 bases aligning to TRBD1. This CDR3 has 13 residues. J lost 5 bases, V lost 0 bases, and 3 bases had no gene match. CDR1 and CDR2 (germline): GTSNPN, SVGIG (reference sequence). The CDR3, as DNA: TGTGCCTGGAGTGTAAAGGGGGCGACTGAAGCTTTCTCT. This sequence encodes CAWSVKGATEAFS.

In its sample, this clonotype was seen many times. The chain uses TRBV5-1 and TRBJ2-5; perhaps TRBD1 as D (6 bases). V lost 4 bases to trimming and J lost 7 bases, with 14 bases between them. This CDR3 has 13 residues. Germline-derived CDR1 and CDR2 are SGHRS and YFSETQ. The CDR3, as DNA: TGCGCCAGCAGCAGGGACAACCGAGGGACCCAGTACTTC. Translating it yields CASSRDNRGTQYF.

This clonotype was picked up many times. V and J are TRBV6-5 and TRBJ2-4, with D tentatively TRBD1 or TRBD2 (6 bases each). There are 15 residues in the CDR3. The germline V and J ends were trimmed by 7 bases and 4 bases, with 17 bases remaining between them. CDR1 and CDR2 from the germline V gene are MNHEY and SVGAGI. The CDR3 nucleotides read TGTGCCAGCAAACAGGAGGGGGTTAAGAAAAACATTCAGTACTTC. It specifies CASKQEGVKKNIQYF.

This clonotype occurred many times. The chain carries TRBV27 and TRBJ1-1; D is possibly TRBD1 (6 bases). The V gene lost 0 bases and the J gene lost 1 base, with 9 bases spanning the gap. Germline V gene data show CDR1 as MNHEY and CDR2 as SMNVEV (reference sequence). CDR3 length: 15 residues. CDR3 in amino acids: CASSLSIGGNTEAFF. The DNA of the CDR3 is TGTGCCAGCAGTTTATCGATAGGGGGGAACACTGAAGCTTTCTTT.

V gene TRBV12-3 or TRBV12-4 combines with J gene TRBJ2-7; a weak D match, TRBD2 (5 bases). The V and J ends lost 9 bases and 3 bases respectively, with 15 bases between them. The CDR3 has 13 amino acids. CDR3 bases: TGTGCCAGTGCGCGGGTGTCGAACTACGAGCAGTACTTC. This gives the protein CASARVSNYEQYF.

This clonotype was counted at least ten times. This chain connects TRBV2 to TRBJ2-7; TRBD1 agrees at 8 bases. Germline V gene sequence: CDR1 SNHLY, CDR2 FYNNEI. The junction had 6 bases not matched to a gene; V was cut back by 7 bases and J by 1 base. CDR3 length: 14 residues. CDR3 in amino acids: CASKGQGRSYEQYF. CDR3 sequence (DNA): TGTGCCAGCAAAGGACAGGGCCGGTCCTACGAGCAGTACTTC.

The chain carries TRBV9 and TRBJ1-2; TRBD1 agrees at 12 bases. V shed 6 bases, J shed 2 bases, and the junction held 17 bases outside the gene matches. Germline V CDR1 and CDR2: SGDLS, YYNGEE. This CDR3 has 19 amino acids. The CDR3 here is CASTVSPGQGADLNYGYTF. The CDR3 DNA sequence: TGTGCCAGCACCGTCTCCCCGGGACAGGGGGCCGATTTGAACTATGGCTACACCTTC.

This clonotype has ten or more counts. This chain uses TRBV6-1 with TRBJ2-5; D not certain. This CDR3 spans 14 amino acids. Germline assignment: CDR1 MNHNS and CDR2 SASEGT. V was trimmed by 6 bases and J by 0 bases, leaving 11 bases between them. CDR3 amino acids: CASRRNNNQETQYF. In DNA form, the CDR3 reads TGTGCCAGCAGACGGAACAACAACCAAGAGACCCAGTACTTC.